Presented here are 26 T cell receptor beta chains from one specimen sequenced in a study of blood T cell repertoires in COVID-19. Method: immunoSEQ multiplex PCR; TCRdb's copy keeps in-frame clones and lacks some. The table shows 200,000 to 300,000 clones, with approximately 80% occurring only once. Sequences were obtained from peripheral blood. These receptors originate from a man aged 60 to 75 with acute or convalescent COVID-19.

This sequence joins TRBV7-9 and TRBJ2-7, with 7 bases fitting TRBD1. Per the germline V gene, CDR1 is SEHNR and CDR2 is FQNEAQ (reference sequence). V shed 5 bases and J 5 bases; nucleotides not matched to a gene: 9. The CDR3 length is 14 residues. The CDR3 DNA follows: TGTGCCAGCAGCCACCCGACAGGGCACCACGAGCAGTACTTC. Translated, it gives CASSHPTGHHEQYF.

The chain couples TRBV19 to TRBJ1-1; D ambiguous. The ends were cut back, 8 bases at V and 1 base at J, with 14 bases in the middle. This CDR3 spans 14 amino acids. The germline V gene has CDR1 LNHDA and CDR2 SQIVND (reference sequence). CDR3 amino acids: CASHPAGPNTEAFF. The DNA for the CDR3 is TGTGCCAGTCATCCGGCAGGTCCGAACACTGAAGCTTTCTTT.

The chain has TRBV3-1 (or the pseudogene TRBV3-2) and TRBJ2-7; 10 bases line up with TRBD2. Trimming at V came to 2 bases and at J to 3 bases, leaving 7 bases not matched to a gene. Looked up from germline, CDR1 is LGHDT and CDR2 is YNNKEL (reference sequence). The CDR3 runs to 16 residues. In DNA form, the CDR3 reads TGTGCCAGCAGCCAACTAGCGAGCGGGAGGGGCTACGAGCAGTACTTC. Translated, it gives CASSQLASGRGYEQYF.

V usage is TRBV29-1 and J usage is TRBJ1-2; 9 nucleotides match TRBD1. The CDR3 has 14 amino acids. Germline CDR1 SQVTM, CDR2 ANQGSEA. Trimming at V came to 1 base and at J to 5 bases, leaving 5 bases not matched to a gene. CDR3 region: CSVEGTGDLYGYTF. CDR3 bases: TGCAGCGTTGAAGGGACAGGGGACTTATATGGCTACACCTTC.

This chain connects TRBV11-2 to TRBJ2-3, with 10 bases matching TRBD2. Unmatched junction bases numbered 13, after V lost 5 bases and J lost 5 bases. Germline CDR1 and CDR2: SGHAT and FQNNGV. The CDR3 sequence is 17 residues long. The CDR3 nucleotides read TGTGCCAGCAGCATACAGGGAGCGGGGGGGTATGGAGATACGCAGTATTTT. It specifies CASSIQGAGGYGDTQYF. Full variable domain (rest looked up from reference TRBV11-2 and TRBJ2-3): EAGVAQSPRYKIIEKRQSVAFWCNPISGHATLYWYQQILGQGPKLLIQFQNNGVVDDSQLPKDRFSAERLKGVDSTLKIQPAKLEDSAVYLCASSIQGAGGYGDTQYFGPGTRLTVL.

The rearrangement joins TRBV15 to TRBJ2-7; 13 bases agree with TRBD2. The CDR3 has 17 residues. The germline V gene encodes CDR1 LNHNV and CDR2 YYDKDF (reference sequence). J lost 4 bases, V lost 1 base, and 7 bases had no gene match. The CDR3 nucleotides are TGTGCCACCAGCAGAGGACTAGCGGGAGGTGGATCGTACGAGCAGTACTTC. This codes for CATSRGLAGGGSYEQYF.

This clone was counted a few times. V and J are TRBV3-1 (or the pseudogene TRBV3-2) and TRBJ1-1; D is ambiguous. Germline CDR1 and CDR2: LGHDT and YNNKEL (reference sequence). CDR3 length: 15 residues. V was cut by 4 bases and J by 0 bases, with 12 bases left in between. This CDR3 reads CASSLRGNLNTEAFF. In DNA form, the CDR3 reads TGTGCCAGCAGCCTAAGAGGAAATTTGAACACTGAAGCTTTCTTT.

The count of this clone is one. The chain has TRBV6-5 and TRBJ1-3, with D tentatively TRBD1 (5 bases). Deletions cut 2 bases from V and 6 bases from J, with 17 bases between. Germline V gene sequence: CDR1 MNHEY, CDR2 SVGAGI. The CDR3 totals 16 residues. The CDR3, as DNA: TGTGCCAGCAGTTACCCTACAGGTTCTAGCGAAAACACCATATATTTT. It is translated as CASSYPTGSSENTIYF.

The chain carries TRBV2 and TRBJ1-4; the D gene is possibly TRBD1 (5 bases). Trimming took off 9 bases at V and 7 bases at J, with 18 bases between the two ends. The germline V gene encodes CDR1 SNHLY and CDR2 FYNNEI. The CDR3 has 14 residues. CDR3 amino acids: CASTRQGRAEKLFF. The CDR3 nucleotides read TGTGCCAGTACGAGGCAGGGTAGGGCTGAAAAACTGTTTTTT.

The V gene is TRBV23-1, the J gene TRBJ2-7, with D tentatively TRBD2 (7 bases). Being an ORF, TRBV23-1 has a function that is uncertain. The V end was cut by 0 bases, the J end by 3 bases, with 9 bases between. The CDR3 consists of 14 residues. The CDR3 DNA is TGCGCCAGCAGTCAATCGGGGGGGCGCTACGAGCAGTACTTC. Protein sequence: CASSQSGGRYEQYF.

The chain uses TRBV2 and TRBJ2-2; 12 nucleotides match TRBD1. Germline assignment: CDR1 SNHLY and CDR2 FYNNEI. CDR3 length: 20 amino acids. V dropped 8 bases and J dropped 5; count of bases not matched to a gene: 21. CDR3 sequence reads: CASDIPGQGARGRETGELFF. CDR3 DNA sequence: TGTGCCAGCGATATTCCGGGACAGGGGGCGCGGGGCCGGGAAACCGGGGAGCTGTTTTTT.

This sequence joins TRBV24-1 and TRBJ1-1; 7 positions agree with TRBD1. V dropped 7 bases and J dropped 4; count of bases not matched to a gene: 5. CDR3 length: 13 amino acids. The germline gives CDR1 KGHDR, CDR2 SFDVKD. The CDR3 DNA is TGTGCCACCAGCCCGACAGGGTCCACTGAAGCTTTCTTT. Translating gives CATSPTGSTEAFF.

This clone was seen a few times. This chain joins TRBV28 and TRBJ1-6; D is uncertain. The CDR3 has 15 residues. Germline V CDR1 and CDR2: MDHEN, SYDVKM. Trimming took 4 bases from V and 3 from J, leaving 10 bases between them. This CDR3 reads CASSSGAYYNSPLHF. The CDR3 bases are TGTGCCAGCAGTTCCGGAGCGTACTATAATTCACCCCTCCACTTT.

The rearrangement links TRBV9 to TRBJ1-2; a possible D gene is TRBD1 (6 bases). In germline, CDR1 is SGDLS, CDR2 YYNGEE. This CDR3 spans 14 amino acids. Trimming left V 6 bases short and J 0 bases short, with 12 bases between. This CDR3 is CASTRGGSNYGYTF. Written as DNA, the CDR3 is TGTGCCAGCACCCGGGGGGGCTCTAACTATGGCTACACCTTC.

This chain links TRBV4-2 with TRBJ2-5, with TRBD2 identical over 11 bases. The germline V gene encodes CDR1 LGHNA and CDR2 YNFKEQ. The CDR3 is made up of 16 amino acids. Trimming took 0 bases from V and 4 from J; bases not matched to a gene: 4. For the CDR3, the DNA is TGTGCCAGCAGCCAAGAAGGAACTAGCGGGGGAGAGACCCAGTACTTC. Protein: CASSQEGTSGGETQYF.

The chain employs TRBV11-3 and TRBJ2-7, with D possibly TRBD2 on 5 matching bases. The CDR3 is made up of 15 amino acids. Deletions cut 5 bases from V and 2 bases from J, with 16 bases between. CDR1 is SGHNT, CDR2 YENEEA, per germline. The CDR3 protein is CASSVGHSATYEQYF. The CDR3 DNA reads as TGTGCCAGCAGCGTAGGCCATAGCGCCACCTACGAGCAGTACTTC.

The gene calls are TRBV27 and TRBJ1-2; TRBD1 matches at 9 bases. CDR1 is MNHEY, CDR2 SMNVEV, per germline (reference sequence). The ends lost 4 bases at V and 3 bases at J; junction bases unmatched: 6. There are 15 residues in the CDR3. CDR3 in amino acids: CASSSGTGLYYGYTF. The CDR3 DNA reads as TGTGCCAGCAGTTCCGGGACAGGGCTTTACTATGGCTACACCTTC.

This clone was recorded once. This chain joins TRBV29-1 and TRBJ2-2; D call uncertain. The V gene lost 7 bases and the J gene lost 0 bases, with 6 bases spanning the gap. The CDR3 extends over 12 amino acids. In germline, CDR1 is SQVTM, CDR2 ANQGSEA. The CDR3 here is CSGASNTGELFF. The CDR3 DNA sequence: TGCAGCGGGGCGTCGAACACCGGGGAGCTGTTTTTT.

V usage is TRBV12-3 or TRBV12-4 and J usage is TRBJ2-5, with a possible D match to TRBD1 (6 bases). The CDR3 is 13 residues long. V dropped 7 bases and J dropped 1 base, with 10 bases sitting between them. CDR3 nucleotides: TGTGCCAGCACCCGGGACATCCAAGAGACCCAGTACTTC. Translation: CASTRDIQETQYF.

The CDR3 DNA follows: TGTGCCAGCAGTCCCCGACAGGGTGGACAAGAGACCCAGTACTTC. This gives the protein CASSPRQGGQETQYF. This sequence joins TRBV6-2 or TRBV6-3 and TRBJ2-5, with TRBD1 identical over 7 bases. The CDR3 totals 15 residues. The J segment lost 2 bases and the V segment lost 5 bases, leaving 8 bases of the junction unmatched. CDR1 is MNHEY and CDR2 is SVGEGT in the germline V gene.

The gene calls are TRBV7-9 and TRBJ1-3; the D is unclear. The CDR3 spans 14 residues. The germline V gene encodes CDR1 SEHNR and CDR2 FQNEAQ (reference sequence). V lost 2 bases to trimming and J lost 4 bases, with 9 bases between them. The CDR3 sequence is CASSLSLGGNTIYF. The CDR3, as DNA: TGTGCCAGCAGCTTAAGCCTAGGAGGAAACACCATATATTTT.

CDR3 nucleotides: TGTGCCAGCAGTGAAGCGCAAAGAACTACCCGGATCTACGAGCAGTACTTC. This gives the protein CASSEAQRTTRIYEQYF. V and J are TRBV6-1 and TRBJ2-7; D gene uncertain. This CDR3 comprises 17 residues. V was trimmed by 0 bases and J by 3 bases, leaving 18 bases between them. Germline lookup yields CDR1 MNHNS and CDR2 SASEGT.

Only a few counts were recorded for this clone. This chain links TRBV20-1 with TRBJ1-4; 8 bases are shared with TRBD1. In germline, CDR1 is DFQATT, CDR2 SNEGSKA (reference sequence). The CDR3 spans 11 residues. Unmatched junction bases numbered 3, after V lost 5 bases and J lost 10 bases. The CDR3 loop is CSASQGGKLFF. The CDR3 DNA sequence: TGCAGTGCTTCACAGGGGGGAAAACTGTTTTTT.

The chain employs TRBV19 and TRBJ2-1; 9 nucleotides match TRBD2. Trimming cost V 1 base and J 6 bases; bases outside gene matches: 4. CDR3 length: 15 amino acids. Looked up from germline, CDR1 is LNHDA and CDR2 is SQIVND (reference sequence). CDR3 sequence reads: CASSIVSGSGNEQFF. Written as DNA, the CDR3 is TGTGCCAGTAGTATAGTTAGCGGGAGCGGCAATGAGCAGTTCTTC.

CDR3 DNA sequence: TGTGCCAGCTCCCTCCGAGAGACAGGGGTCGGAAACACCATATATTTT. This codes for CASSLRETGVGNTIYF. V usage is TRBV25-1 and J usage is TRBJ1-3; 8 nucleotides match TRBD1. V lost 8 bases to trimming and J lost 4 bases; unmatched junction nucleotides: 13. Germline V gives CDR1 MGHDK, CDR2 SYGVNS. The CDR3 is 16 residues long.

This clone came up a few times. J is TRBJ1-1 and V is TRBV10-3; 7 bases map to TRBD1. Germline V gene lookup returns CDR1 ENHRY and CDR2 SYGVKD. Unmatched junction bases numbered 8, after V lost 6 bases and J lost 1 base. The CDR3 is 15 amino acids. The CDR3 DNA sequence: TGTGCCATCAGCGAAATGCAGGGGGGGAACACTGAAGCTTTCTTT. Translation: CAISEMQGGNTEAFF.